The 8 T cell receptor beta chains in this list originate from one sample, sequenced in a study of blood T cells in healthy people across ages. Next came a second PCR, run for about 6 to 11 cycles, which used a sample-barcoded 5' primer along with a J-beta primer mix. TCRdb processed the 5' RACE reads anew with MiXCR; each CDR3 protein has one entry. The sample lists approximately 800,000 distinct CDR3 sequences; around 50% were seen once. The sequenced material came from blood. These receptors were collected from a man aged 35 to 55 in good health.

The V gene is TRBV28, the J gene TRBJ2-6; no clear D gene. The CDR3 totals 14 residues. V was pared by 5 bases and J by 4 bases, with 9 bases between. Germline values: CDR1 MDHEN, CDR2 SYDVKM. CDR3 bases: TGTGCCAGCAGTCGGATCGGAGGGGCCAACGTCCTGACTTTC. Amino acid sequence: CASSRIGGANVLTF. The full variable domain, with the rest looked up from reference TRBV28 and TRBJ2-6, is DVKVTQSSRYLVKRTGEKVFLECVQDMDHENMFWYRQDPGLGLRLIYFSYDVKMKEKGDIPEGYSVSREKKERFSLILESASTNQTSMYLCASSRIGGANVLTFGAGSRLTVL.

In this sample, this clonotype turned up a few times. The CDR3 spells CATSRGLAGTYEQYF. The DNA for the CDR3 is TGTGCCACCAGCAGAGGACTAGCGGGTACCTACGAGCAGTACTTC. The chain recombines TRBV15 with TRBJ2-7, with 10 nucleotides matching TRBD2. V lost 1 base, J lost 2 bases, and 2 bases stayed unmatched. Germline CDR1 is LNHNV and CDR2 is YYDKDF (reference sequence). The CDR3 contains 15 residues.

The CDR3 loop is CASSPPNPGEQYF. For the CDR3, the DNA is TGTGCCAGCAGCCCCCCCAATCCTGGCGAGCAGTACTTC. The chain joins TRBV12-3 or TRBV12-4 to TRBJ2-5; D not certain. The end of the DNA is better explained by TRBJ2-7, so the J call may be wrong. CDR3 length equals 13 residues.

V gene TRBV4-3 combines with J gene TRBJ2-4, with 11 bases that match TRBD2. Gene TRBJ2-7 matches the end of the DNA better, so the J call may be wrong. Per germline, CDR1 LGHNA and CDR2 YSLEER. CDR3 size: 15 residues. The CDR3: CASSQAGTSGYEQYF. CDR3 in DNA: TGCGCCAGCAGCCAGGCCGGGACTAGCGGCTACGAGCAGTACTTC.

The rearrangement links TRBV20-1 to TRBJ2-1; 11 bases align to TRBD2. Trimming took 5 bases from V and 9 from J; bases not matched to a gene: 6. Germline CDR1 reads DFQATT; CDR2 reads SNEGSKA (reference sequence). The CDR3 totals 13 residues. In DNA, the CDR3 is TGCAGTGCTGTTAGCGGGAGGGCCATTGAGCAGTTCTTC. As protein: CSAVSGRAIEQFF.

This chain uses TRBV20-1 with TRBJ1-1; D gene uncertain. The V gene's germline CDR1 is DFQATT and CDR2 SNEGSKA (reference sequence). CDR3 length: 14 residues. The V gene lost 1 base and the J gene lost 5 bases, with 14 bases spanning the gap. The CDR3 sequence: CSARARNRETEAFF. The CDR3 DNA reads as TGCAGTGCTAGAGCGAGGAATCGGGAAACTGAAGCTTTCTTT.

The chain links TRBV28 to TRBJ1-6; TRBD1 matches 7 bases. Germline V CDR1 and CDR2: MDHEN, SYDVKM. The CDR3 contains 17 residues. The V and J ends lost 3 bases and 7 bases, in that order; junction bases with no gene match: 12. This CDR3 reads CASSFSGQLLQNSPLHF. In DNA form, the CDR3 reads TGTGCCAGCAGTTTTTCGGGACAGCTTTTGCAGAATTCACCCCTCCACTTT. The full variable domain, its missing parts supplied by reference TRBV28 and TRBJ1-6, is DVKVTQSSRYLVKRTGEKVFLECVQDMDHENMFWYRQDPGLGLRLIYFSYDVKMKEKGDIPEGYSVSREKKERFSLILESASTNQTSMYLCASSFSGQLLQNSPLHFGNGTRLTVT.

This clonotype was picked up a small number of times. The chain links TRBV18 to TRBJ2-5; unclear D gene. The CDR3 is made up of 13 amino acids. Germline V gene sequence: CDR1 KGHSH, CDR2 LQKENI. V lost 1 base, J lost 4 bases, and 7 bases lay in between. CDR3 amino acids: CASSPLVAETQYF. The CDR3 DNA reads TGTGCCAGCTCACCACTTGTCGCAGAGACCCAGTACTTC.